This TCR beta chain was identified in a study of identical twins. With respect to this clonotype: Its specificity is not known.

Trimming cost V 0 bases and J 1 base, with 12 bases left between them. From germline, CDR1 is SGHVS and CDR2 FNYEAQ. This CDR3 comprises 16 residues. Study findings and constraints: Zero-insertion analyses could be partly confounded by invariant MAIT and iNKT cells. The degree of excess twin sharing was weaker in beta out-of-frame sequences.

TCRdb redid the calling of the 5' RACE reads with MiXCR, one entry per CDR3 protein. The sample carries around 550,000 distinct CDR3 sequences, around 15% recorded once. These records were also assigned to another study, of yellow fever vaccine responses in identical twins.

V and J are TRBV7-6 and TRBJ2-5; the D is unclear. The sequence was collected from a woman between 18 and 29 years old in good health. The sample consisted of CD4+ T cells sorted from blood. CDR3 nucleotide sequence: TGTGCCAGCAGCTTAGCTGGTTCAGTGATCCAAGAGACCCAGTACTTC. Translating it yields CASSLAGSVIQETQYF.